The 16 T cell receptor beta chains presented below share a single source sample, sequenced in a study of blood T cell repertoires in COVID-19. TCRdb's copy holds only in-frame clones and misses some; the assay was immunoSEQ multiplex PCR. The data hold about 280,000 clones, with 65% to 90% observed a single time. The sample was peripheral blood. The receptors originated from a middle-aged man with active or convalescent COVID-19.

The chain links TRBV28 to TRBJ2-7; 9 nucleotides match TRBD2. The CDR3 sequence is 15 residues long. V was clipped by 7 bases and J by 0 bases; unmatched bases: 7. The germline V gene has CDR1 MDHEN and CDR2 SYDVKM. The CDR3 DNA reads TGTGCCAGCAAAACTAGCGGGCTTAACTCCTACGAGCAGTACTTC. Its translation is CASKTSGLNSYEQYF.

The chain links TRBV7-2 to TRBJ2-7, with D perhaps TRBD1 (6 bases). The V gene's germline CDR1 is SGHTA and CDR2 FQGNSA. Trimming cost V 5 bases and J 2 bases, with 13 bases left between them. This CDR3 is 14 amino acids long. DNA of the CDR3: TGTGCCAGCAGCGCCCAAACAGGGACCTACGAGCAGTACTTC. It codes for CASSAQTGTYEQYF.

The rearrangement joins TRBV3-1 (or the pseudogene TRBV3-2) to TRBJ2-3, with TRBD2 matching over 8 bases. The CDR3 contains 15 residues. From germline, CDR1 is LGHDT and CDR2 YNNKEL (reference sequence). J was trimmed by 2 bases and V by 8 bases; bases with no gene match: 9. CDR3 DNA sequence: TGTGCCAGCGGAGCAACTAGCGGAATCACAGATACGCAGTATTTT. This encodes CASGATSGITDTQYF.

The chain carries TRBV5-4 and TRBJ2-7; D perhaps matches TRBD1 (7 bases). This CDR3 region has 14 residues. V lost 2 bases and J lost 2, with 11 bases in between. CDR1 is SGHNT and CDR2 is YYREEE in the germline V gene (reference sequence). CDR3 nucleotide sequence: TGTGCCAGCAGCTTCCCAGGGGGGACCTACGAGCAGTACTTC. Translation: CASSFPGGTYEQYF.

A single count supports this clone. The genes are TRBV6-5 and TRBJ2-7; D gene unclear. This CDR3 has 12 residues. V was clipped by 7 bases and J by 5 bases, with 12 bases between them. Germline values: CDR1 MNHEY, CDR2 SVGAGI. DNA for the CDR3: TGTGCCAGCATACGCCGCGGCCACGAGCAGTACTTC. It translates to CASIRRGHEQYF.

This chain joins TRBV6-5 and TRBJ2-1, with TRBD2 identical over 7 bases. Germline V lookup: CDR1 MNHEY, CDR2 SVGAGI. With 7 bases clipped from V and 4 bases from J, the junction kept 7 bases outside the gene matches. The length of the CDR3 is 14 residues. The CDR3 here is CASNPGTTYNEQFF. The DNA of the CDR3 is TGTGCCAGCAACCCCGGGACTACGTACAATGAGCAGTTCTTC.

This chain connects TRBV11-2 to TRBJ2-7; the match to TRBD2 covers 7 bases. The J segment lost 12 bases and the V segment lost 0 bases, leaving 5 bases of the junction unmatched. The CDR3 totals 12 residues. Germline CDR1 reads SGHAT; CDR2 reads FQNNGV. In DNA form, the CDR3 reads TGTGCCAGCAGCTTAGATCGCGGGAGAAGGTACTTC. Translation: CASSLDRGRRYF.

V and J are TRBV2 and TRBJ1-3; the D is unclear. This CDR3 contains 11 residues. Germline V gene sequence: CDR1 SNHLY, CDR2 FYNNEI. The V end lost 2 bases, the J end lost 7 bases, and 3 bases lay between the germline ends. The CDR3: CASSESNTIYF. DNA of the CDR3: TGTGCCAGCAGTGAATCGAACACCATATATTTT.

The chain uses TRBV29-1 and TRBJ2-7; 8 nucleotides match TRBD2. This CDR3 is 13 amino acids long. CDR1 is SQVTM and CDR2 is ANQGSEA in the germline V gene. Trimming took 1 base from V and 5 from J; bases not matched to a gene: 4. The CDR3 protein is CSVEGASGHEQYF. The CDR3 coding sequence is TGCAGCGTTGAAGGGGCTAGCGGGCACGAGCAGTACTTC.

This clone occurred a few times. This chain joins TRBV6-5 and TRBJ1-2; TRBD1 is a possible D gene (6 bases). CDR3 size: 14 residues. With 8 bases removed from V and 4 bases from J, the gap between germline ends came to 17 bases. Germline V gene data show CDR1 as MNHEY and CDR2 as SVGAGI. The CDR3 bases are TGTGCCAGCGCCCGCGCGGGGGACATCTATGGCTACACCTTC. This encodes CASARAGDIYGYTF.

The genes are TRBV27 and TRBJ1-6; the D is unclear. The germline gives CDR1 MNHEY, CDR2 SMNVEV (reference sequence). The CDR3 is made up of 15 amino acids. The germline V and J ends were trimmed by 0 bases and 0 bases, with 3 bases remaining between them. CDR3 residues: CASSLSSSYNSPLHF. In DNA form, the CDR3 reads TGTGCCAGCAGTTTATCGAGCTCCTATAATTCACCCCTCCACTTT.

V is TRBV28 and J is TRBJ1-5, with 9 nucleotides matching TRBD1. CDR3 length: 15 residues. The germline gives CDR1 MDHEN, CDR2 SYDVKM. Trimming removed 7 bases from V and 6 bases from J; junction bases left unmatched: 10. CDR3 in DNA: TGTGCCAGCAAGATCGGACAGGGGCCAGGTCAGCCCCAGCATTTT. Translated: CASKIGQGPGQPQHF.

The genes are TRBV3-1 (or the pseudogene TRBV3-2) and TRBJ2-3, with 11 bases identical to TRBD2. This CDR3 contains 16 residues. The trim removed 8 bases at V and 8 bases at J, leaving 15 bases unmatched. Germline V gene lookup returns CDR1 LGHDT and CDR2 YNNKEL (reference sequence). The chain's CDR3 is CASGGTSGFIKSTQYF. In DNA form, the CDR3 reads TGTGCCAGCGGTGGGACTAGCGGCTTTATTAAATCTACGCAGTATTTT.

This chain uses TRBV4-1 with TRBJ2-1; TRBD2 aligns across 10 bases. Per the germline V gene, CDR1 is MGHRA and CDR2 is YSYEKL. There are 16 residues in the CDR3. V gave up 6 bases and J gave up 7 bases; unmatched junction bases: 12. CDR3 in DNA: TGCGCCAGCAGACCTACTTCCAGCGGGAGGGGTAATGAGCAGTTCTTC. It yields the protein CASRPTSSGRGNEQFF.

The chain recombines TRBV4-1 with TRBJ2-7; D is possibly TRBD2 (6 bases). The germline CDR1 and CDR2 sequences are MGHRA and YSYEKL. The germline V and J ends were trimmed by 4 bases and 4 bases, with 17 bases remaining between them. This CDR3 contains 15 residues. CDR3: CASSLYKGTYYEQYF. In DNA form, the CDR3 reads TGCGCCAGCAGCCTATACAAAGGGACTTATTACGAGCAGTACTTC.

The chain's CDR3 is CASSPGVSGSLNEQFF. The CDR3 DNA sequence: TGTGCCAGCAGCCCCGGGGTTAGCGGGAGCCTCAATGAGCAGTTCTTC. V and J are TRBV14 and TRBJ2-1, with TRBD2 matching 9 bases. V lost 4 bases, J lost 6 bases, and 10 bases stayed unmatched. The germline gives CDR1 SGHDN, CDR2 FVKESK. This CDR3 comprises 16 residues.